The following is a TCR beta chain sequence with its context. Participants were aged about 18 to 89 years from about two dozen US areas. Cohort 3 recovered donors had two negative PCRs, clearance, or symptom resolution. Libraries were prepared by immunoSEQ multiplex PCR; TCRdb keeps only in-frame clonotypes and omits some of them. The sample lists 85,000 to 130,000 clones; about 86% were seen once. The data were taken from a study of blood T cell repertoires in COVID-19. As for the study in general: Samples representing acute and convalescent COVID-19 were sourced from the United States, Italy and Spain. Sources were T cells, B-cell-depleted T cells, or PBMCs; the material itself was cDNA or gDNA.

After removal of 4 bases from V and 4 bases from J, the junction contained 4 bases not matched to a gene. Germline lookup yields CDR1 PRHDT and CDR2 FYEKMQ (reference sequence). The CDR3 has 15 residues. The TCR comes from a woman aged 50 to 65 who had recovered from COVID-19. The sequenced sample consisted of PBMCs or T cells enriched from blood (not recorded which). The genes are TRBV13 and TRBJ2-1, with TRBD2 matching over 10 bases. The CDR3 DNA reads as TGTGCCAGCAGCTCCACTAGCGGGAAGTACAATGAGCAGTTCTTC. Its protein is CASSSTSGKYNEQFF.